A selection of T cell receptor beta chains follows, all from one sample in a study of blood T cell repertoires in COVID-19. The repertoire was sequenced with immunoSEQ multiplex PCR; TCRdb's copy has only in-frame clones and lacks some. The sample has 25,000 to 35,000 clones; around nine tenths are singletons. Input material: peripheral blood. The receptors come from a human donor in a cohort sampled during active COVID-19. The donor label of this sample is uncertain. Each CDR3 is given with its conserved first and last residue. A D gene is named only where the DNA matches it firmly. Clone size is stated in some rows and not others, as once, few, many or a class when expanded.

v_call: TRBV24-1
clone_size: .
d_call: TRBD2
j_call: TRBJ2-2
cdr3_nt: TGTGCCACCAGTGACGCGACAGGAGGACTAGCGGGAGGGAGACTCCAGCTGTTTTTT
cdr3_aa: CATSDATGGLAGGRLQLFF

v_call: TRBV12-3/TRBV12-4
clone_size: .
d_call: .
j_call: TRBJ2-7
cdr3_nt: TGTGCCAGCGGGCAGATAGACTACGAGCAGTACTTC
cdr3_aa: CASGQIDYEQYF

v_call: TRBV9
clone_size: .
d_call: TRBD1
j_call: TRBJ2-3
cdr3_nt: TGTGCCAGCACCCTGGACAGGGGGGGAGATACGCAGTATTTT
cdr3_aa: CASTLDRGGDTQYF

v_call: TRBV28
clone_size: once
d_call: TRBD1
j_call: TRBJ1-2
cdr3_nt: TGTGCCAGCAGTTCCCCTGGGACAGGGTACGGCTACACCTTC
cdr3_aa: CASSSPGTGYGYTF

v_call: TRBV5-1
clone_size: .
d_call: TRBD2
j_call: TRBJ2-5
cdr3_nt: TGCGCCAGCAGCCTGACTAGCCGGGAGACCCAGTACTTC
cdr3_aa: CASSLTSRETQYF

v_call: TRBV18
clone_size: .
d_call: TRBD1
j_call: TRBJ1-1
cdr3_nt: TGTGCCAGCTCAGTCCCCGGGGACAGGGCAGTAATCACTGAAGCTTTCTTT
cdr3_aa: CASSVPGDRAVITEAFF

v_call: TRBV12-3/TRBV12-4
clone_size: .
d_call: TRBD1
j_call: TRBJ1-5
cdr3_nt: TGTGCCAGCAGTACAGGGGTACGGCAGCCCCAGCATTTT
cdr3_aa: CASSTGVRQPQHF

v_call: TRBV5-1
clone_size: .
d_call: TRBD2
j_call: TRBJ2-1
cdr3_nt: TGCGCCAGCAGCCCTGGGGTCCAGCGGGAAGGGAATGAGCAGTTCTTC
cdr3_aa: CASSPGVQREGNEQFF

v_call: TRBV7-2
clone_size: .
d_call: TRBD2
j_call: TRBJ2-3
cdr3_nt: TGTGCCAGCAGCAGAAGGGGTGGGACTAGCGGGAGACCAGATACGCAGTATTTT
cdr3_aa: CASSRRGGTSGRPDTQYF

v_call: TRBV27
clone_size: .
d_call: .
j_call: TRBJ2-1
cdr3_nt: TGTGCCAGCAGTCCCTCAGGGACATACAATGAGCAGTTCTTC
cdr3_aa: CASSPSGTYNEQFF

v_call: TRBV7-9
clone_size: few
d_call: TRBD1
j_call: TRBJ1-4
cdr3_nt: TGTGCCAGCAGCCCCGGGACAGGGTCTAATGAAAAACTGTTTTTT
cdr3_aa: CASSPGTGSNEKLFF

v_call: TRBV27
clone_size: .
d_call: .
j_call: TRBJ1-5
cdr3_nt: TGTGCCAGCAAAAAGTCGAGGCACCAGCCCCAGCATTTT
cdr3_aa: CASKKSRHQPQHF

v_call: TRBV6-2/TRBV6-3
clone_size: .
d_call: TRBD2
j_call: TRBJ2-7
cdr3_nt: TGTGCCAGCAGTTACTCGGGGACTATCTACGAGCAGTACTTC
cdr3_aa: CASSYSGTIYEQYF

v_call: TRBV28
clone_size: .
d_call: TRBD1
j_call: TRBJ2-2
cdr3_nt: TGTGCCAGCAGACTACAGGGGCTGAACACCGGGGAGCTGTTTTTT
cdr3_aa: CASRLQGLNTGELFF

v_call: TRBV3-1/TRBV3-2
clone_size: .
d_call: .
j_call: TRBJ2-2
cdr3_nt: TGTGCCAGCAGCCAAGGGCACCTGAAGAACACCGGGGAGCTGTTTTTT
cdr3_aa: CASSQGHLKNTGELFF

v_call: TRBV5-1
clone_size: .
d_call: TRBD2
j_call: TRBJ2-1
cdr3_nt: TGCGCCAGCAGCTTGACGGGACTAGCGGATTACAATGAGCAGTTCTTC
cdr3_aa: CASSLTGLADYNEQFF

v_call: TRBV2
clone_size: .
d_call: .
j_call: TRBJ2-5
cdr3_nt: TGTGCCAGCAGTGAAAGGGGCCCCGAAACCCAGTACTTC
cdr3_aa: CASSERGPETQYF

v_call: TRBV6-4
clone_size: .
d_call: .
j_call: TRBJ1-5
cdr3_nt: TGTGCCAGCGGAGGAGCAGGAATTCAGCCCCAGCATTTT
cdr3_aa: CASGGAGIQPQHF

v_call: TRBV30
clone_size: .
d_call: .
j_call: TRBJ2-7
cdr3_nt: TGTGCCTGGGGGGTTAGGGGGAACCACGAGCAGTACTTC
cdr3_aa: CAWGVRGNHEQYF

v_call: TRBV6-5
clone_size: .
d_call: .
j_call: TRBJ1-1
cdr3_nt: TGTGCCAGCAGCCAATACACTGAAGCTTTCTTT
cdr3_aa: CASSQYTEAFF

v_call: TRBV5-1
clone_size: .
d_call: .
j_call: TRBJ1-1
cdr3_nt: TGCGCCAGCAGCGACAGTACAGGGTACGACACTGAAGCTTTCTTT
cdr3_aa: CASSDSTGYDTEAFF

v_call: TRBV19
clone_size: .
d_call: .
j_call: TRBJ1-5
cdr3_nt: TGTGCCACCGCAGGGGATTATAGCAATCAGCCCCAGCATTTT
cdr3_aa: CATAGDYSNQPQHF

v_call: TRBV7-3
clone_size: .
d_call: TRBD2
j_call: TRBJ2-7
cdr3_nt: TGTGCCAGCAGCTTAAGAGCGGGAGCGTACGAGCAGTACTTC
cdr3_aa: CASSLRAGAYEQYF

v_call: TRBV5-1
clone_size: once
d_call: TRBD1
j_call: TRBJ2-7
cdr3_nt: TGCGCCAGCAGCTTCATGACAGGGTCCTACGAGCAGTACTTC
cdr3_aa: CASSFMTGSYEQYF

v_call: TRBV2
clone_size: .
d_call: .
j_call: TRBJ1-2
cdr3_nt: TGTGCCAGCAGTGAATTCAGGAAAGATGGCTACACCTTC
cdr3_aa: CASSEFRKDGYTF

v_call: TRBV6-5
clone_size: .
d_call: .
j_call: TRBJ2-7
cdr3_nt: TGTGCCAGCAGCCAAAATTACGAGCAGTACTTC
cdr3_aa: CASSQNYEQYF

v_call: TRBV5-1
clone_size: .
d_call: TRBD1
j_call: TRBJ2-6
cdr3_nt: TGCGCCAGCAGCGGACAGGCCTCTGGGGCCAACGTCCTGACTTTC
cdr3_aa: CASSGQASGANVLTF

v_call: TRBV11-2
clone_size: few
d_call: TRBD2
j_call: TRBJ2-1
cdr3_nt: TGTGCCAGCAGCTTAAGGGGACTAGCGGGAAATGAGCAGTTCTTC
cdr3_aa: CASSLRGLAGNEQFF

v_call: TRBV28
clone_size: .
d_call: .
j_call: TRBJ2-4
cdr3_nt: TGTGCCAGCAACGAAGGAGTCAAAAACATTCAGTACTTC
cdr3_aa: CASNEGVKNIQYF

v_call: TRBV7-7
clone_size: .
d_call: .
j_call: TRBJ2-5
cdr3_nt: TGTGCCAGCAGCTTAGGAGTCGCTAGCTATGAGACCCAGTACTTC
cdr3_aa: CASSLGVASYETQYF

v_call: TRBV2
clone_size: few
d_call: TRBD2
j_call: TRBJ2-7
cdr3_nt: TGTGCCAGCAGCGGGACTAGCGGGAGCCCCTACGAGCAGTACTTC
cdr3_aa: CASSGTSGSPYEQYF

v_call: TRBV28
clone_size: .
d_call: TRBD1
j_call: TRBJ2-7
cdr3_nt: TGTGCCAGCAGTCGACCGGGACAGGGGCTCCTGGGGGAGCAGTACTTC
cdr3_aa: CASSRPGQGLLGEQYF

v_call: TRBV2
clone_size: .
d_call: TRBD1
j_call: TRBJ1-1
cdr3_nt: TGTGCCACGTACAGGGGGCGAACTGAAGCTTTCTTT
cdr3_aa: CATYRGRTEAFF

v_call: TRBV10-3
clone_size: .
d_call: .
j_call: TRBJ1-2
cdr3_nt: TGTGCCATCATGGACACTGGGAAGAACTATGGCTACACCTTC
cdr3_aa: CAIMDTGKNYGYTF

v_call: TRBV5-1
clone_size: .
d_call: TRBD1
j_call: TRBJ2-2
cdr3_nt: TGCGCCAGCAGCCCCGGGACAGGGACCGGGGAGCTGTTTTTT
cdr3_aa: CASSPGTGTGELFF

v_call: TRBV2
clone_size: .
d_call: TRBD2
j_call: TRBJ2-4
cdr3_nt: TGTGCCAGCAGTGAAGCGCTGAGCGGGAAGTACATTCAGTACTTC
cdr3_aa: CASSEALSGKYIQYF

v_call: TRBV5-1
clone_size: .
d_call: .
j_call: TRBJ2-2
cdr3_nt: TGCGCCAGCAGCCTGTCTGGCAACACCGGGGAGCTGTTTTTT
cdr3_aa: CASSLSGNTGELFF

v_call: TRBV28
clone_size: few
d_call: .
j_call: TRBJ2-7
cdr3_nt: TGTGCCAGCAGTTTAGTGCCGGGGAGGAGAGGCTCCTACGAGCAGTACTTC
cdr3_aa: CASSLVPGRRGSYEQYF

v_call: TRBV18
clone_size: .
d_call: .
j_call: TRBJ1-2
cdr3_nt: TGTGCCAGCTCACCTTCCGCATCCGAGGACTATGGCTACACCTTC
cdr3_aa: CASSPSASEDYGYTF

v_call: TRBV13
clone_size: once
d_call: .
j_call: TRBJ2-3
cdr3_nt: TGTGCCAGCAGCCCTACCGGGGGGCCCACAGATACGCAGTATTTT
cdr3_aa: CASSPTGGPTDTQYF

v_call: TRBV2
clone_size: .
d_call: .
j_call: TRBJ1-4
cdr3_nt: TGTGCCAGCAAAGGGGGAATTGGCGAAAAACTGTTTTTT
cdr3_aa: CASKGGIGEKLFF

v_call: TRBV10-1
clone_size: once
d_call: .
j_call: TRBJ2-1
cdr3_nt: TGCGCCAGCAGTGGTAGCGGAGAGGAGCAGTTCTTC
cdr3_aa: CASSGSGEEQFF

v_call: TRBV18
clone_size: .
d_call: .
j_call: TRBJ1-1
cdr3_nt: TGTGCCAGCTCCCTAACAGAGTTTGAAGCTTTCTTT
cdr3_aa: CASSLTEFEAFF

v_call: TRBV11-2
clone_size: .
d_call: TRBD2
j_call: TRBJ2-5
cdr3_nt: TGTGCCAGCAGCTCCGGACTAGCGGGAGAAGACAAGACCCAGTACTTC
cdr3_aa: CASSSGLAGEDKTQYF

v_call: TRBV27
clone_size: .
d_call: TRBD1
j_call: TRBJ2-3
cdr3_nt: TGTGCCAGCAGTTCCCGCGGACAGGGGGATACGCAGTATTTT
cdr3_aa: CASSSRGQGDTQYF